This T cell receptor (beta chain) was sequenced for a study of blood T cells in healthy people across ages. Study-level findings and limits: Long-lived donors exceeded aged donors in naive CD4+ cells and diversity. Roughly linearly, TCR beta diversity per million T cells fell as age increased. Donor CMV infection status was unknown, possibly confounding age-related changes in expanded clonotypes. Because sorting was not performed, PBMCs prevented conclusive naive versus antigen-experienced comparison.

The sample holds many counts of this clonotype. What it binds is unknown. With a J-beta primer mix and a sample-barcoded 5' primer, a second PCR ran 7 to 11 cycles. MiXCR, applied by TCRdb to the 5' RACE reads, yields one record per CDR3 protein. The data show approximately 670,000 distinct CDR3 sequences, 35% to 50% seen once. Looked up from germline, CDR1 is LGHNA and CDR2 is YSLEER. There are 17 residues in the CDR3. Trimming removed 2 bases from V and 2 bases from J, with 15 bases in between. The sample taken for sequencing was blood. The chain employs TRBV4-3 and TRBJ2-2; D assignment may be TRBD1 or TRBD2 (5 bases each). The receptor was derived from a man aged 80 or over in good health. The DNA for the CDR3 is TGCGCCAGCAGCCAAATGTCGGGGACCCGAAACACCGGGGAGCTGTTTTTT. It encodes CASSQMSGTRNTGELFF.